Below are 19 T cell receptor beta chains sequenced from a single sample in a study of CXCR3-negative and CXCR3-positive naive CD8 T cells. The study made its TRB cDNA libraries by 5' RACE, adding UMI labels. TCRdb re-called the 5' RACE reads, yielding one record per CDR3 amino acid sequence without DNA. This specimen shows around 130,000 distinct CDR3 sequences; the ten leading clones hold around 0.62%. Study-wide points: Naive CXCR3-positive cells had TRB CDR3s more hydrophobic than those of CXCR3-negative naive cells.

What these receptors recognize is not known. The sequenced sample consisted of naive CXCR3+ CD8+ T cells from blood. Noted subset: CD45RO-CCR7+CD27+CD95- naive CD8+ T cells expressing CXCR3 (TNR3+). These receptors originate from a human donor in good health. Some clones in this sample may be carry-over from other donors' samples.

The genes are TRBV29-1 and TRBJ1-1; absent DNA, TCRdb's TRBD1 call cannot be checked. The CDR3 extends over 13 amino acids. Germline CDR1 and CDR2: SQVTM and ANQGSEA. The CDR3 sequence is CSVEGVMNTEAFF. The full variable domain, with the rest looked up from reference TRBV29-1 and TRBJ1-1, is SAVISQKPSRDICQRGTSLTIQCQVDSQVTMMFWYRQQPGQSLTLIATANQGSEATYESGFVIDKFPISRPNLTFSTLTVSNMSPEDSSIYLCSVEGVMNTEAFFGQGTRLTVV.

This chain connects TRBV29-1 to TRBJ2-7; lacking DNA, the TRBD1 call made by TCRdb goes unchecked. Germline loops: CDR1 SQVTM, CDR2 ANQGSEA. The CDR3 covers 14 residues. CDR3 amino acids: CSVALGTSAYEQYF.

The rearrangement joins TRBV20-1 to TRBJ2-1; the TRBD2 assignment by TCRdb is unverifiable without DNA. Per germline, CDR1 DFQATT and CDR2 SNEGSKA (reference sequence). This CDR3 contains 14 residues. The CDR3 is CSAIERGGWDEQFF.

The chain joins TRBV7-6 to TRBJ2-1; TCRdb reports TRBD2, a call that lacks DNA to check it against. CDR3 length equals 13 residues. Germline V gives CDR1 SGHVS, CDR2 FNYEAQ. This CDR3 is CASSLGLHNEQFF.

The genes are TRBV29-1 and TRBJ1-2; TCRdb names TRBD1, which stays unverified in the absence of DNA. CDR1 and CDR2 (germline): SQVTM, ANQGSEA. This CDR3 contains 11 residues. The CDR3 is CSVPGGYGYTF.

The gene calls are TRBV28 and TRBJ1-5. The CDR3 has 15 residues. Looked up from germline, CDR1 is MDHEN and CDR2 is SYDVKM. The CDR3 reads CASTEGLQTYQPQHF.

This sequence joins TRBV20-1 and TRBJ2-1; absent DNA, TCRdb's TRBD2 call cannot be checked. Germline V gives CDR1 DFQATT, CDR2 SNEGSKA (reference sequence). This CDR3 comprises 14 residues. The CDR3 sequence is CSAPTSGRRDEQFF.

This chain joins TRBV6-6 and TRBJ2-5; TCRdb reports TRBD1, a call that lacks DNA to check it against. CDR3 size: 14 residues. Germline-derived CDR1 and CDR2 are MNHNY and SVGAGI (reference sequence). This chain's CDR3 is CASMGQGVQETQYF.

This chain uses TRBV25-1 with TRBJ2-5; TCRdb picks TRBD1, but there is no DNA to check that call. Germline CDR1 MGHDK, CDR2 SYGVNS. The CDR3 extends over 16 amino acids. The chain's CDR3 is CASSQLGGGAQETQYF.

CDR3 in amino acids: CASSPTAAYEQYF. The V gene is TRBV18, the J gene TRBJ2-7. CDR3 length: 13 amino acids. The germline V gene encodes CDR1 KGHSH and CDR2 LQKENI.

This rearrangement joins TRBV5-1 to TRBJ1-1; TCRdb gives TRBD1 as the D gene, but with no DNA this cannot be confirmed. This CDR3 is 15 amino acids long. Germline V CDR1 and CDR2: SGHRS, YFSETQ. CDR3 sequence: CASSPGTASFTEAFF.

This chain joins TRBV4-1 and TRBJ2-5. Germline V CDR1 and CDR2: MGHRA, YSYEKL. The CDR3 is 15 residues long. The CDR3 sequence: CASSQDANNQETQYF.

CDR3 residues: CASSEAGEYEQYF. V and J are TRBV2 and TRBJ2-7; TCRdb selects TRBD1, and the lack of DNA leaves this call unchecked. The CDR3 is 13 amino acids. CDR1 and CDR2 (germline): SNHLY, FYNNEI.

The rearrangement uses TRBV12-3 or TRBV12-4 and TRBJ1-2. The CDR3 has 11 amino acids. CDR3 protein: CASSWAYGYTF.

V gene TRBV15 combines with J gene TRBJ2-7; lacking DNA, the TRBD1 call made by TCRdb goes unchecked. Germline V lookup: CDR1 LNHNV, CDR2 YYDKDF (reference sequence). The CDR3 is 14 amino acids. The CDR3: CATALGLRRGEQYF.

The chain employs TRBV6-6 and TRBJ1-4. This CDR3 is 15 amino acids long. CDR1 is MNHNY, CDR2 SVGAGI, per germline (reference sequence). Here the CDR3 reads CASSYPVEGREKLFF.

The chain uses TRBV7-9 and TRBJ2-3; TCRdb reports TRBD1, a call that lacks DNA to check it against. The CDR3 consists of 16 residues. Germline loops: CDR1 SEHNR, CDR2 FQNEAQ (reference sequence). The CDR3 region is CASSSWDRGQGDTQYF.

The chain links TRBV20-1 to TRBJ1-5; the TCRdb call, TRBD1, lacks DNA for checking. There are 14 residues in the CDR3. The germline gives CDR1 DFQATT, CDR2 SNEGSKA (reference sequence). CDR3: CSARNGGGGQPQHF.

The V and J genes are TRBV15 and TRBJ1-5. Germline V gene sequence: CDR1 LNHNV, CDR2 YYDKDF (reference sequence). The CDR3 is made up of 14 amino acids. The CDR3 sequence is CATSRGGFGQPQHF. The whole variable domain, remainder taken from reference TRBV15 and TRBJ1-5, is DAMVIQNPRYQVTQFGKPVTLSCSQTLNHNVMYWYQQKSSQAPKLLFHYYDKDFNNEADTPDNFQSRRPNTSFCFLDIRSPGLGDTAMYLCATSRGGFGQPQHFGDGTRLSIL.